The rows below give T cell receptor beta chains drawn from one sample of a study of radiation and T cells in renal cell carcinoma. Here immunoSEQ multiplex PCR was the method, and the copy in TCRdb shows in-frame clones only, minus some. This table has about 83,000 clones, 70% to 90% appearing once. The material sequenced was blood, taken from a patient whose treatment included radiotherapy and nephrectomy. All receptors come from a woman aged 55-70 years with renal cell carcinoma. Both conserved end residues are part of each CDR3. Each record gives: J gene, V gene, clone size, D gene, CDR3 protein, CDR3 DNA. The D gene is left open where the match is weak. The size field is filled for only some rows; it gives once, few, many or a size class.

J gene: TRBJ2-2; V gene: TRBV5-4; clone size: NA; D gene: NA; CDR3 protein: CASSLLTGELFF; CDR3 DNA: TGTGCCAGCAGCTTGTTAACCGGGGAGCTGTTTTTT
J gene: TRBJ2-5; V gene: TRBV28; clone size: NA; D gene: NA; CDR3 protein: CASLEGTETQYF; CDR3 DNA: TGTGCCAGCTTAGAGGGGACGGAGACCCAGTACTTC
J gene: TRBJ2-2; V gene: TRBV5-1; clone size: once; D gene: NA; CDR3 protein: CASSSRFDGAVTRELFF; CDR3 DNA: TGCGCCAGCAGCTCCCGGTTTGACGGGGCCGTCACCCGGGAGCTGTTTTTT
J gene: TRBJ1-6; V gene: TRBV9; clone size: once; D gene: NA; CDR3 protein: CASSVEGKTGSPLHF; CDR3 DNA: TGTGCCAGCAGCGTAGAAGGCAAAACTGGCTCACCCCTCCACTTT
J gene: TRBJ1-1; V gene: TRBV5-6; clone size: many; D gene: NA; CDR3 protein: CASEPYLRARDTEAFF; CDR3 DNA: TGTGCCAGCGAACCCTACCTCCGTGCACGGGACACTGAAGCTTTCTTT
J gene: TRBJ2-5; V gene: TRBV7-7; clone size: NA; D gene: NA; CDR3 protein: CASSSASETYQETQYF; CDR3 DNA: TGTGCTAGCAGCAGTGCTAGCGAGACGTACCAAGAGACCCAGTACTTC
J gene: TRBJ2-1; V gene: TRBV4-3; clone size: NA; D gene: TRBD2; CDR3 protein: CASSRDYQTYNEQFF; CDR3 DNA: TGCGCCAGCAGCCGGGACTACCAAACCTACAATGAGCAGTTCTTC
J gene: TRBJ2-4; V gene: TRBV19; clone size: NA; D gene: TRBD1; CDR3 protein: CASSPTGDFENIQYF; CDR3 DNA: TGTGCCAGTAGTCCGACAGGGGACTTCGAAAACATTCAGTACTTC
J gene: TRBJ2-3; V gene: TRBV6-6; clone size: NA; D gene: NA; CDR3 protein: CASSSGLMGADTQYF; CDR3 DNA: TGTGCCAGCAGTTCGGGACTTATGGGGGCAGATACGCAGTATTTT
J gene: TRBJ2-3; V gene: TRBV5-6; clone size: NA; D gene: NA; CDR3 protein: CASSMRPLGRGYTDTQYF; CDR3 DNA: TGTGCCAGCAGCATGCGACCTCTCGGCAGGGGCTACACAGATACGCAGTATTTT
J gene: TRBJ1-2; V gene: TRBV2; clone size: few; D gene: NA; CDR3 protein: CASSGGSSYGYTF; CDR3 DNA: TGTGCCAGCAGTGGAGGGTCATCCTATGGCTACACCTTC
J gene: TRBJ1-1; V gene: TRBV7-3; clone size: NA; D gene: NA; CDR3 protein: CASSLTQSMNTEAFF; CDR3 DNA: TGTGCCAGCAGCTTAACGCAGTCCATGAACACTGAAGCTTTCTTT
J gene: TRBJ2-6; V gene: TRBV19; clone size: few; D gene: NA; CDR3 protein: CASSIDRVGANVLTF; CDR3 DNA: TGTGCCAGTAGTATAGACAGGGTAGGGGCCAACGTCCTGACTTTC
J gene: TRBJ1-2; V gene: TRBV6-1; clone size: NA; D gene: NA; CDR3 protein: CASSEALANYGYTF; CDR3 DNA: TGTGCCAGCAGTGAAGCTCTAGCTAACTATGGCTACACCTTC
J gene: TRBJ1-1; V gene: TRBV6-1; clone size: NA; D gene: NA; CDR3 protein: CASTTAMNTEAFF; CDR3 DNA: TGTGCCAGCACTACAGCAATGAACACTGAAGCTTTCTTT
J gene: TRBJ2-3; V gene: TRBV19; clone size: NA; D gene: NA; CDR3 protein: CASSIVRADSTDTQYF; CDR3 DNA: TGTGCCAGTAGTATTGTGCGGGCTGATAGCACAGATACGCAGTATTTT
J gene: TRBJ1-5; V gene: TRBV10-3; clone size: NA; D gene: TRBD1; CDR3 protein: CAIQGEGPQHF; CDR3 DNA: TGTGCCATCCAGGGGGAGGGTCCCCAGCATTTT
J gene: TRBJ1-2; V gene: TRBV7-3; clone size: NA; D gene: TRBD1; CDR3 protein: CASSLNSGTGKGGYTF; CDR3 DNA: TGTGCCAGCAGCTTAAATTCAGGGACAGGGAAAGGTGGCTACACCTTC
J gene: TRBJ2-7; V gene: TRBV28; clone size: few; D gene: NA; CDR3 protein: CASQRGGSSYEQYF; CDR3 DNA: TGTGCCAGCCAACGAGGCGGGTCCTCCTACGAGCAGTACTTC
J gene: TRBJ2-5; V gene: TRBV29-1; clone size: NA; D gene: NA; CDR3 protein: CSVRGPQRVLGHQETQYF; CDR3 DNA: TGCAGCGTTAGGGGCCCCCAACGGGTGCTAGGCCACCAAGAGACCCAGTACTTC
J gene: TRBJ1-6; V gene: TRBV11-2; clone size: NA; D gene: NA; CDR3 protein: CASSFGVLHSTYNSPLHF; CDR3 DNA: TGTGCCAGCAGCTTTGGGGTCTTACACTCCACTTATAATTCACCCCTCCACTTT
J gene: TRBJ2-1; V gene: TRBV19; clone size: few; D gene: TRBD2; CDR3 protein: CASRGLAGEQFF; CDR3 DNA: TGTGCCAGTAGGGGACTAGCGGGTGAGCAGTTCTTC
J gene: TRBJ1-2; V gene: TRBV28; clone size: once; D gene: TRBD1; CDR3 protein: CASSLYRRMGDRALGYTF; CDR3 DNA: TGTGCCAGCAGTTTATATCGCCGGATGGGGGACAGGGCGCTAGGCTACACCTTC
J gene: TRBJ2-1; V gene: TRBV19; clone size: NA; D gene: TRBD1; CDR3 protein: CASSPGTGYNEQFF; CDR3 DNA: TGTGCCAGTAGTCCCGGGACAGGGTACAATGAGCAGTTCTTC
J gene: TRBJ2-6; V gene: TRBV28; clone size: once; D gene: TRBD1; CDR3 protein: CATRPGTVALSGANVLTF; CDR3 DNA: TGTGCCACCCGGCCCGGGACAGTTGCTCTCTCTGGGGCCAACGTCCTGACTTTC
J gene: TRBJ2-1; V gene: TRBV19; clone size: NA; D gene: TRBD1; CDR3 protein: CASTMDRGRLDEQFF; CDR3 DNA: TGTGCCAGTACCATGGACAGGGGGCGTCTTGATGAGCAGTTCTTC
J gene: TRBJ2-3; V gene: TRBV10-3; clone size: NA; D gene: NA; CDR3 protein: CAIRSGGASLPVTDTQYF; CDR3 DNA: TGTGCCATCAGATCAGGAGGGGCCTCCTTACCAGTTACAGATACGCAGTATTTT
J gene: TRBJ1-1; V gene: TRBV19; clone size: few; D gene: TRBD1; CDR3 protein: CASSTGGYTEAFF; CDR3 DNA: TGTGCCAGCAGTACAGGGGGCTACACTGAAGCTTTCTTT
J gene: TRBJ2-1; V gene: TRBV2; clone size: NA; D gene: TRBD1; CDR3 protein: CASSAGGGEQFF; CDR3 DNA: TGTGCCAGCAGTGCAGGGGGCGGTGAGCAGTTCTTC
J gene: TRBJ2-1; V gene: TRBV19; clone size: NA; D gene: TRBD2; CDR3 protein: CASSIDSGGPMGNEQFF; CDR3 DNA: TGTGCCAGTAGTATAGACTCGGGAGGGCCAATGGGCAATGAGCAGTTCTTC
J gene: TRBJ2-4; V gene: TRBV6-5; clone size: NA; D gene: TRBD2; CDR3 protein: CASSYSLAENIQYF; CDR3 DNA: TGTGCCAGCAGTTACTCACTAGCGGAAAACATTCAGTACTTC
J gene: TRBJ1-4; V gene: TRBV10-3; clone size: NA; D gene: TRBD1; CDR3 protein: CAISGTGGREKKLFF; CDR3 DNA: TGTGCCATCAGTGGGACAGGGGGTAGGGAGAAAAAACTGTTTTTT
J gene: TRBJ1-1; V gene: TRBV18; clone size: NA; D gene: NA; CDR3 protein: CASSAGDSTEAFF; CDR3 DNA: TGTGCCAGCTCAGCTGGAGATTCAACTGAAGCTTTCTTT
J gene: TRBJ1-3; V gene: TRBV6-1; clone size: NA; D gene: NA; CDR3 protein: CASSVRPPGWPPFSGNTIYF; CDR3 DNA: TGTGCCAGCAGTGTACGACCCCCCGGCTGGCCCCCTTTCTCTGGAAACACCATATATTTT
J gene: TRBJ1-1; V gene: TRBV5-1; clone size: NA; D gene: NA; CDR3 protein: CASSLVIGTEAFF; CDR3 DNA: TGCGCCAGCAGCTTGGTTATAGGCACTGAAGCTTTCTTT
J gene: TRBJ2-7; V gene: TRBV4-3; clone size: NA; D gene: NA; CDR3 protein: CASSQGTTWEQYF; CDR3 DNA: TGCGCCAGCAGCCAAGGGACAACCTGGGAGCAGTACTTC
J gene: TRBJ2-1; V gene: TRBV2; clone size: NA; D gene: TRBD2; CDR3 protein: CASMGLAGSYNEQFF; CDR3 DNA: TGTGCCAGCATGGGCCTAGCGGGGTCCTACAATGAGCAGTTCTTC
J gene: TRBJ2-3; V gene: TRBV5-5; clone size: NA; D gene: NA; CDR3 protein: CASSFNTGTDTQYF; CDR3 DNA: TGTGCCAGCAGCTTTAATACAGGCACAGATACGCAGTATTTT
J gene: TRBJ2-2; V gene: TRBV9; clone size: NA; D gene: TRBD2; CDR3 protein: CASSPGGTRTGELFF; CDR3 DNA: TGTGCCAGCAGCCCGGGGGGGACGCGCACCGGGGAGCTGTTTTTT
J gene: TRBJ1-1; V gene: TRBV10-3; clone size: NA; D gene: TRBD1; CDR3 protein: CAIGAGGQGNTEAFF; CDR3 DNA: TGTGCCATCGGCGCGGGGGGACAGGGGAACACTGAAGCTTTCTTT
J gene: TRBJ2-7; V gene: TRBV9; clone size: NA; D gene: NA; CDR3 protein: CASSGPLTGDHYEQYF; CDR3 DNA: TGTGCCAGCAGCGGGCCATTGACAGGAGATCACTACGAGCAGTACTTC
J gene: TRBJ2-7; V gene: TRBV2; clone size: once; D gene: TRBD2; CDR3 protein: CASQPTSGGAYEQYF; CDR3 DNA: TGTGCCAGCCAGCCGACTAGCGGGGGGGCGTACGAGCAGTACTTC
J gene: TRBJ1-1; V gene: TRBV7-9; clone size: NA; D gene: NA; CDR3 protein: CASSLLEPPGF; CDR3 DNA: TGTGCCAGCAGCCTATTAGAACCCCCGGGCTTT
J gene: TRBJ1-1; V gene: TRBV5-1; clone size: few; D gene: TRBD1; CDR3 protein: CASSLTGGITEAFF; CDR3 DNA: TGCGCCAGCAGCTTGACAGGGGGGATCACTGAAGCTTTCTTT
J gene: TRBJ1-2; V gene: TRBV9; clone size: NA; D gene: TRBD1; CDR3 protein: CASSDPGTEDGYTF; CDR3 DNA: TGTGCCAGCAGCGACCCGGGGACAGAGGATGGCTACACCTTC
J gene: TRBJ1-1; V gene: TRBV10-3; clone size: NA; D gene: TRBD1; CDR3 protein: CAISESSGTVNTEAFF; CDR3 DNA: TGTGCCATCAGTGAGTCGAGCGGGACAGTGAACACTGAAGCTTTCTTT
J gene: TRBJ1-1; V gene: TRBV27; clone size: NA; D gene: TRBD1; CDR3 protein: CASSEFQGVSTEAFF; CDR3 DNA: TGTGCCAGCAGTGAATTTCAGGGGGTTAGCACTGAAGCTTTCTTT